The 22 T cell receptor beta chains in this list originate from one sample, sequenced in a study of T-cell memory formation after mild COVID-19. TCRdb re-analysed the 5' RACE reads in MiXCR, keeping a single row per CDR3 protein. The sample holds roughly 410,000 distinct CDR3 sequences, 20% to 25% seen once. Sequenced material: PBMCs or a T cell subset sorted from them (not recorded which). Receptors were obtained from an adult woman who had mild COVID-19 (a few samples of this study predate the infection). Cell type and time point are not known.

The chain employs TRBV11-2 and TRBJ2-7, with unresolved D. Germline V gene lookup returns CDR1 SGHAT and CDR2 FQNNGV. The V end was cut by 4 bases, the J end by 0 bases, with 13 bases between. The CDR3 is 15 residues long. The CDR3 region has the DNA TGTGCCAGCAGCTCTGGGCCCGGTGGCTCCTACGAGCAGTACTTC. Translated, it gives CASSSGPGGSYEQYF.

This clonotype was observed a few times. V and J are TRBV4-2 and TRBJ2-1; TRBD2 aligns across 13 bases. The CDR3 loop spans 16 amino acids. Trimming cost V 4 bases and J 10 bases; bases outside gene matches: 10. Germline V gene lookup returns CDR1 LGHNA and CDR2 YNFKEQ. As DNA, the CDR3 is TGTGCCAGCAGCCGGGGGTCCGGGACTAGCGGGATCGAGCAGTTCTTC. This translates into CASSRGSGTSGIEQFF.

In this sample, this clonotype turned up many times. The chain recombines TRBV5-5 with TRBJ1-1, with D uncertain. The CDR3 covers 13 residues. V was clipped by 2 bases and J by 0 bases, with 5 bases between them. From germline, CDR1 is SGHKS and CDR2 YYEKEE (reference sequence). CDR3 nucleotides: TGTGCCAGCAGCTTTCGGTTGAACACTGAAGCTTTCTTT. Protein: CASSFRLNTEAFF.

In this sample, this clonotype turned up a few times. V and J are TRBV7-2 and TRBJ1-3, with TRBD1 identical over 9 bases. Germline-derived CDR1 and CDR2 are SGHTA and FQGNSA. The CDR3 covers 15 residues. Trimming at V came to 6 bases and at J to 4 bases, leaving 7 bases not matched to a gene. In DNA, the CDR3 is TGTGCCAGCAGACAAGGGACAGGGTCAGGAAACACCATATATTTT. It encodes CASRQGTGSGNTIYF.

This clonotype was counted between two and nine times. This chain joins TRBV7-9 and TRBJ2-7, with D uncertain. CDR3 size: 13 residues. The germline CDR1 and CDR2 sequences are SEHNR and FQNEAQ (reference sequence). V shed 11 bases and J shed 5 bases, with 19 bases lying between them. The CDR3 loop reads CAHSPGSGHEQYF. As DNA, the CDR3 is TGTGCCCATAGTCCCGGGTCAGGCCACGAGCAGTACTTC.

CDR3 amino acids: CASSSTFPDEQFF. DNA for the CDR3: TGTGCCAGCAGTTCAACCTTCCCCGATGAGCAGTTCTTC. The chain uses TRBV7-6 and TRBJ2-1; D gene unclear. In germline, CDR1 is SGHVS, CDR2 FNYEAQ. CDR3 length equals 13 residues. V was clipped by 6 bases and J by 8 bases, with 14 bases between them.

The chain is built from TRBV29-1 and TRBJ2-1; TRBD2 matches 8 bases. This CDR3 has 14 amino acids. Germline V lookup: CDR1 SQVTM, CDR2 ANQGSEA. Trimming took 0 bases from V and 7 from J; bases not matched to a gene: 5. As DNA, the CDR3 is TGCAGCGTTGAAGATACGGGAGGGCCTAATGAGCAGTTCTTC. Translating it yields CSVEDTGGPNEQFF.

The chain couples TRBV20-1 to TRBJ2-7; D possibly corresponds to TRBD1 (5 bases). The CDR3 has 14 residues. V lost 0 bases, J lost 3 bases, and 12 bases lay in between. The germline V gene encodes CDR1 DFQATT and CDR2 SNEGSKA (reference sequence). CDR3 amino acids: CSARDPSGFYEQYF. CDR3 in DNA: TGCAGTGCTAGAGACCCATCAGGGTTCTACGAGCAGTACTTC.

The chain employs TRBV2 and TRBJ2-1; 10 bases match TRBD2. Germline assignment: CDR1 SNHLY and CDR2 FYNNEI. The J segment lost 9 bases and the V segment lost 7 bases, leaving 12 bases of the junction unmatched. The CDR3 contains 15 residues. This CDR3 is CASTPSSGSNSEQFF. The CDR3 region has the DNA TGTGCCAGCACGCCGTCTAGCGGGAGTAATTCTGAGCAGTTCTTC.

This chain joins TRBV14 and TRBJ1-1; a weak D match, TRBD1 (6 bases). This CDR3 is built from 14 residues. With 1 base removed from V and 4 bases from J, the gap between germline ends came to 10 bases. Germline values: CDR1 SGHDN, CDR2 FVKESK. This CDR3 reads CASSQGGGLTEAFF. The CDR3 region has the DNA TGTGCCAGCAGCCAAGGCGGGGGGCTCACTGAAGCTTTCTTT.

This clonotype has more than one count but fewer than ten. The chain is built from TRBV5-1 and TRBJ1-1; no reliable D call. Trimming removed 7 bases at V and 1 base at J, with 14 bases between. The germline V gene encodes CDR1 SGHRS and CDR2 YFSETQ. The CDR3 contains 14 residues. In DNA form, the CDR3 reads TGCGCCAGCTCCTCCGGGCGAGGGAACACTGAAGCTTTCTTT. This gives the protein CASSSGRGNTEAFF.

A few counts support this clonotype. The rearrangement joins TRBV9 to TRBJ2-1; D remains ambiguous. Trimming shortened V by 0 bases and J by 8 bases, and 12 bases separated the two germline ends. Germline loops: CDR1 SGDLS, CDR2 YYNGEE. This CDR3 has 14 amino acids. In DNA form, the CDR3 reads TGTGCCAGCAGCGTAGGTCCCCTCTATGATGAGCAGTTCTTC. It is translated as CASSVGPLYDEQFF. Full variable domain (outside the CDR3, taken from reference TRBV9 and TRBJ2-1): DSGVTQTPKHLITATGQRVTLRCSPRSGDLSVYWYQQSLDQGLQFLIQYYNGEERAKGNILERFSAQQFPDLHSELNLSSLELGDSALYFCASSVGPLYDEQFFGPGTRLTVL.

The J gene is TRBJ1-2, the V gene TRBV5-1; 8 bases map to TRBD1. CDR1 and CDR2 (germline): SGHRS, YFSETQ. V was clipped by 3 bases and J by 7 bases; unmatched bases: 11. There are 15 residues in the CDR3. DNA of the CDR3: TGCGCCAGCAGCTGGCCGGGACAGGATACGAGTGGCTACACCTTC. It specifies CASSWPGQDTSGYTF. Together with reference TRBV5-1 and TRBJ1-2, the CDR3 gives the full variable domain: KAGVTQTPRYLIKTRGQQVTLSCSPISGHRSVSWYQQTPGQGLQFLFEYFSETQRNKGNFPGRFSGRQFSNSRSEMNVSTLELGDSALYLCASSWPGQDTSGYTFGSGTRLTVV.

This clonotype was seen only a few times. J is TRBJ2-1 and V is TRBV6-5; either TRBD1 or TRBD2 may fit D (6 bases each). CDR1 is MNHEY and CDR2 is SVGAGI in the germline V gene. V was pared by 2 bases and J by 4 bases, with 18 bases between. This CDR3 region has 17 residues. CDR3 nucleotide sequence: TGTGCCAGCAGTTACGATGGGAGCGGAGGGGGTTACAATGAGCAGTTCTTC. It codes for CASSYDGSGGGYNEQFF.

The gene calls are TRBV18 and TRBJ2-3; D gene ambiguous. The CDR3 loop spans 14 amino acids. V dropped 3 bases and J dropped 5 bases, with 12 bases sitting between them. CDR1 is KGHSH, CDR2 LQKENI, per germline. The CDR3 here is CASSPLDVEDTQYF. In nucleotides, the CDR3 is TGTGCCAGCTCACCGCTGGATGTAGAAGATACGCAGTATTTT.

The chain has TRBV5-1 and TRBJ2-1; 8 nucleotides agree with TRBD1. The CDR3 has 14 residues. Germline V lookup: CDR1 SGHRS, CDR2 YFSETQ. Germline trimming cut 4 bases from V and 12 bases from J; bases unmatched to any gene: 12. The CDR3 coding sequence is TGCGCCAGCAGCCCAGGTCCCGGGACAGGTCCGCAGTTCTTC. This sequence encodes CASSPGPGTGPQFF. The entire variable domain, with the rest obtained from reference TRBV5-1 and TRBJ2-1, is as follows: KAGVTQTPRYLIKTRGQQVTLSCSPISGHRSVSWYQQTPGQGLQFLFEYFSETQRNKGNFPGRFSGRQFSNSRSEMNVSTLELGDSALYLCASSPGPGTGPQFFGPGTRLTVL.

The CDR3 here is CASSSSPTRGTQYF. The CDR3 DNA sequence: TGTGCCAGCAGCTCCTCCCCAACCCGGGGGACCCAGTACTTC. V is TRBV7-2 and J is TRBJ2-5, with D maybe TRBD2 (5 bases). Germline V gene sequence: CDR1 SGHTA, CDR2 FQGNSA. Trimming took off 4 bases at V and 7 bases at J, with 16 bases between the two ends. This CDR3 contains 14 residues.

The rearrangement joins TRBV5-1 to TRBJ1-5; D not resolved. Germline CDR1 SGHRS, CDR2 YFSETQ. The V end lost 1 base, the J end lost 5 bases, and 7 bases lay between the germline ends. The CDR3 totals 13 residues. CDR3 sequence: CASSLSADQPQHF. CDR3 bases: TGCGCCAGCAGCTTGTCGGCGGATCAGCCCCAGCATTTT. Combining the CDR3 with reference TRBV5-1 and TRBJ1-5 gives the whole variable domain KAGVTQTPRYLIKTRGQQVTLSCSPISGHRSVSWYQQTPGQGLQFLFEYFSETQRNKGNFPGRFSGRQFSNSRSEMNVSTLELGDSALYLCASSLSADQPQHFGDGTRLSIL.

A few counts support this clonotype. The CDR3 DNA reads TGTGCCAGCAGCTTGCTTCAGGATTACGAGCAGTACTTC. Protein sequence: CASSLLQDYEQYF. The J gene is TRBJ2-7, the V gene TRBV5-4; D gene ambiguous. CDR3 length: 13 residues. Germline CDR1 and CDR2: SGHNT and YYREEE (reference sequence). V lost 1 base, J lost 4 bases, and 9 bases lay in between.

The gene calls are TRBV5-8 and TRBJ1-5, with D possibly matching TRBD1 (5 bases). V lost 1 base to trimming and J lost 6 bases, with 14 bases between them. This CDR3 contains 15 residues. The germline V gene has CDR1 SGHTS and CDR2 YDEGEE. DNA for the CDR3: TGTGCCAGCAGCTTGCGTGGCAGGGATATTCAGCCCCAGCATTTT. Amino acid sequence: CASSLRGRDIQPQHF.

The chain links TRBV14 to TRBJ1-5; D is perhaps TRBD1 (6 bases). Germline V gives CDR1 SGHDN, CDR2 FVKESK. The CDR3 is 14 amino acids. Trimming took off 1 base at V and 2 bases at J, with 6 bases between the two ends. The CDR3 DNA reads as TGTGCCAGCAGCCAAGGACAGGGCAATCAGCCCCAGCATTTT. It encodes CASSQGQGNQPQHF.

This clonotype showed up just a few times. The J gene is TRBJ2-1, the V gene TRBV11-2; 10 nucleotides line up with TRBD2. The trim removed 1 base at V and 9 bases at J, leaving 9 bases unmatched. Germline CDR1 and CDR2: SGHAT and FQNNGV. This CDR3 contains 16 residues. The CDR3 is CASSLGSGRRMSEQFF. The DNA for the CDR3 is TGTGCCAGCAGCTTAGGTAGCGGGAGGCGAATGAGTGAGCAGTTCTTC.